Below are 6 T cell receptor beta chains sequenced from a single sample in a study of blood T cell repertoires in COVID-19. Method: immunoSEQ multiplex PCR; TCRdb's copy keeps in-frame clones and lacks some. The sample lists more than 95,000 clones; roughly 85% were seen once. The sequenced sample was peripheral blood. These receptors all come from a woman over 75 with COVID-19, enrolled during active disease.

This clone was counted only a few times. The CDR3 nucleotides read TGTGCCAGCAGCCAAGTCCGGACTGAAGCTTTCTTT. This sequence encodes CASSQVRTEAFF. This chain links TRBV3-1 (or the pseudogene TRBV3-2) with TRBJ1-1, with D unresolved. CDR1 is LGHDT, CDR2 YNNKEL, per germline (reference sequence). V shed 1 base and J shed 5 bases, with 5 bases lying between them. This CDR3 region has 12 residues.

The chain uses TRBV7-9 and TRBJ2-5, with 8 bases aligning to TRBD1. CDR3 length: 13 amino acids. J lost 6 bases, V lost 5 bases, and 5 bases had no gene match. Germline V gene sequence: CDR1 SEHNR, CDR2 FQNEAQ (reference sequence). CDR3 residues: CASSRDRGQTQYF. CDR3 in DNA: TGTGCCAGCAGCCGAGACAGGGGTCAGACCCAGTACTTC.

The chain joins TRBV28 to TRBJ1-5; possibly TRBD1 for D (5 bases). The germline V and J ends were trimmed by 6 bases and 8 bases, with 17 bases remaining between them. Germline V gene lookup returns CDR1 MDHEN and CDR2 SYDVKM. The CDR3 is made up of 14 amino acids. The DNA of the CDR3 is TGTGCCAGCAGACCCGGGGGGGAAATCGAGCCCCAGCATTTT. This sequence encodes CASRPGGEIEPQHF.

This clone was counted between two and nine times. J is TRBJ1-3 and V is TRBV4-3; D may be TRBD1 (6 bases). Germline V lookup: CDR1 LGHNA, CDR2 YSLEER. V dropped 4 bases and J dropped 9 bases, with 13 bases sitting between them. CDR3 length equals 13 residues. As DNA, the CDR3 is TGCGCCAGCAGCCCCCGACAGGCGAGCACCATATATTTT. It encodes CASSPRQASTIYF.

This chain links TRBV19 with TRBJ2-1; 8 bases fit TRBD2. The germline V gene encodes CDR1 LNHDA and CDR2 SQIVND (reference sequence). V lost 6 bases, J lost 6 bases, and 13 bases stayed unmatched. This CDR3 comprises 16 residues. The DNA of the CDR3 is TGTGCCAGTAGCCCTTTGACTAGCGATTTTACCAATGAGCAGTTCTTC. This encodes CASSPLTSDFTNEQFF.

The V gene is TRBV7-9, the J gene TRBJ1-4; D unclear. V lost 1 base to trimming and J lost 8 bases, with 11 bases between them. This CDR3 region has 14 residues. Germline V lookup: CDR1 SEHNR, CDR2 FQNEAQ (reference sequence). CDR3 residues: CASSLGPLGEKLFF. CDR3 coding DNA: TGTGCCAGCAGCTTAGGTCCACTCGGGGAAAAACTGTTTTTT.